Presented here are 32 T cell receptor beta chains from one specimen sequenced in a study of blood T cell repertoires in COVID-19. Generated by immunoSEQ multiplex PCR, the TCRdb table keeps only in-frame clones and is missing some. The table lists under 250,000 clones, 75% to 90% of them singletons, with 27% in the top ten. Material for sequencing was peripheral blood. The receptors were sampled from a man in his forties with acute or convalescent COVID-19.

The CDR3 coding sequence is TGTGCCAGCAGTTCGTCACTAGCAAGTGGAGATACGCAGTATTTT. Translated: CASSSSLASGDTQYF. The gene calls are TRBV6-5 and TRBJ2-3, with D possibly matching TRBD2 (6 bases). CDR3 length equals 15 residues. In germline, CDR1 is MNHEY, CDR2 SVGAGI. Trimming pared 4 bases from V and 5 bases from J, leaving 16 bases between.

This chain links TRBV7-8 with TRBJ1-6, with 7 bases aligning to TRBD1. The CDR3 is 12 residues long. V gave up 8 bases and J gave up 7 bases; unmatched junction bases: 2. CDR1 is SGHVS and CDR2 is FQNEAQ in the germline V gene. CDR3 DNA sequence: TGTGCCAGCGGGACAGTCAATTCACCCCTCCACTTT. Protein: CASGTVNSPLHF.

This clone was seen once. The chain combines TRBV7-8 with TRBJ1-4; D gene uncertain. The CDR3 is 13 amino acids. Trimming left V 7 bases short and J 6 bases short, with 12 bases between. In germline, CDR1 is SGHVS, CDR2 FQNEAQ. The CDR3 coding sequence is TGTGCCAGCACCCCCCGAGAGTATGAAAAACTGTTTTTT. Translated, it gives CASTPREYEKLFF.

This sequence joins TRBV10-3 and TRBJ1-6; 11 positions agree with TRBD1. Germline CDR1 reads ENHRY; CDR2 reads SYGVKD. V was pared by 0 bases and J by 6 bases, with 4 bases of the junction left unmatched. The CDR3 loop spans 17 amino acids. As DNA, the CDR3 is TGTGCCATCAGTGAGTCGCGGACAGGGGGCACTAATTCACCCCTCCACTTT. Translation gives CAISESRTGGTNSPLHF.

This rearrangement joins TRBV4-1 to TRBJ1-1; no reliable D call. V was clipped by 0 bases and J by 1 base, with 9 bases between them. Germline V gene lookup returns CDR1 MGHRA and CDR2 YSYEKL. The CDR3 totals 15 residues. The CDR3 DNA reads TGCGCCAGCAGCCAAGATGAACGGTGGAACACTGAAGCTTTCTTT. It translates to CASSQDERWNTEAFF.

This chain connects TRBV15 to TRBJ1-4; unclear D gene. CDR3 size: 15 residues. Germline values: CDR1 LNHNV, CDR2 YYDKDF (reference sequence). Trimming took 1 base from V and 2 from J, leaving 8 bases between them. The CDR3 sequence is CATSRAGGTNEKLFF. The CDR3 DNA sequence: TGTGCCACCAGCAGAGCGGGAGGGACTAATGAAAAACTGTTTTTT.

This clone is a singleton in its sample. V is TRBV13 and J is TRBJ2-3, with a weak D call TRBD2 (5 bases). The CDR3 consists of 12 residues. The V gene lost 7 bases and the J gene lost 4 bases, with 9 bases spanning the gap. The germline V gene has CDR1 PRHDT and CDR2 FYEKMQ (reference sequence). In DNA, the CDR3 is TGTGCCAGCAAATCCGGGGCAGATACGCAGTATTTT. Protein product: CASKSGADTQYF.

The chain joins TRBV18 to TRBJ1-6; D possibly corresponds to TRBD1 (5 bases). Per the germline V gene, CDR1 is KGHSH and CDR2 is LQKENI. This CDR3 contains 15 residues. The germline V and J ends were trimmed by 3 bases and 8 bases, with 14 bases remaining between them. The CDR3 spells CASSPFLGEDSPLHF. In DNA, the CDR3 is TGTGCCAGCTCACCCTTTTTAGGGGAAGATTCACCCCTCCACTTT.

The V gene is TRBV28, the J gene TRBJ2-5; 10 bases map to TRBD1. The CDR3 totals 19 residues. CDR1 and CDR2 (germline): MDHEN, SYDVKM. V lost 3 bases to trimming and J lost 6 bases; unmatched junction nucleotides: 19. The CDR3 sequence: CASSFWTGGSPDPSQTQYF. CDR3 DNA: TGTGCCAGCAGTTTTTGGACAGGGGGTTCACCAGACCCAAGTCAGACCCAGTACTTC. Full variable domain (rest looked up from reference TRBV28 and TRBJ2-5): DVKVTQSSRYLVKRTGEKVFLECVQDMDHENMFWYRQDPGLGLRLIYFSYDVKMKEKGDIPEGYSVSREKKERFSLILESASTNQTSMYLCASSFWTGGSPDPSQTQYFGPGTRLLVL.

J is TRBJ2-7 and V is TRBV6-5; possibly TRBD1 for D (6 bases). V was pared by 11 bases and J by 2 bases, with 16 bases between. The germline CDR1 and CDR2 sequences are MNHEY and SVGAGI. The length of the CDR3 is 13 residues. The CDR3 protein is CAGPRTDPYEQYF. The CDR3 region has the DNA TGTGCCGGCCCGAGGACAGATCCCTACGAGCAGTACTTC.

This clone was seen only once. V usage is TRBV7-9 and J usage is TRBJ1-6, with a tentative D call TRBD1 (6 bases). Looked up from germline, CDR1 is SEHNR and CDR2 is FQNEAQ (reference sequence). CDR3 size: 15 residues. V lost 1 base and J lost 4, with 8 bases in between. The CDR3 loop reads CASSLGTVYNSPLHF. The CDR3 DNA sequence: TGTGCCAGCAGCTTAGGGACAGTGTATAATTCACCCCTCCACTTT. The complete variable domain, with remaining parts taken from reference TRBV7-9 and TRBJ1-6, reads DTGVSQNPRHKITKRGQNVTFRCDPISEHNRLYWYRQTLGQGPEFLTYFQNEAQLEKSRLLSDRFSAERPKGSFSTLEIQRTEQGDSAMYLCASSLGTVYNSPLHFGNGTRLTVT.

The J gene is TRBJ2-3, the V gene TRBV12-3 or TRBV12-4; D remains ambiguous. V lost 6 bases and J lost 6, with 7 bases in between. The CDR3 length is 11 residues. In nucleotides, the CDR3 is TGTGCCAGCAGCCCTCAGGATACGCAGTATTTT. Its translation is CASSPQDTQYF.

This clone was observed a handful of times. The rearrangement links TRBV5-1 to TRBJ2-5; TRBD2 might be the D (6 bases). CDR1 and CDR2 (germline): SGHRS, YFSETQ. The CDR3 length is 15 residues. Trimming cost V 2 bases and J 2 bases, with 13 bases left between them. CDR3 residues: CASSLQAGPQETQYF. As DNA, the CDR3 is TGCGCCAGCAGCTTACAGGCGGGGCCTCAAGAGACCCAGTACTTC.

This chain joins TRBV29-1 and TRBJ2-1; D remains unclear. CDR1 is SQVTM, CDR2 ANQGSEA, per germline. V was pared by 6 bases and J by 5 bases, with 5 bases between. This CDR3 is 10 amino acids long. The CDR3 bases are TGCAGCGTCCGAGACAATGAGCAGTTCTTC. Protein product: CSVRDNEQFF.

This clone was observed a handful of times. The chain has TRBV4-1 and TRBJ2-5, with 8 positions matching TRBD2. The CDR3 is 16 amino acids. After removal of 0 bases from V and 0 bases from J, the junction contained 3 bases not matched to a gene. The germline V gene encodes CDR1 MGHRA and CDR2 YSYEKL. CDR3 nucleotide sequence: TGCGCCAGCAGCCAAGAGATAGCGGGATACCAAGAGACCCAGTACTTC. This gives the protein CASSQEIAGYQETQYF.

This CDR3 is CATRQGWNTEAFF. DNA of the CDR3: TGTGCCACCAGACAGGGTTGGAACACTGAAGCTTTCTTT. The chain links TRBV24-1 to TRBJ1-1; possibly TRBD1 for D (6 bases). V was cut by 7 bases and J by 1 base, with 9 bases left in between. CDR3 length equals 13 residues. Germline V lookup: CDR1 KGHDR, CDR2 SFDVKD.

For the CDR3, the DNA is TGTGCCACTTCCCACCCGACAGGAATGAACACTGAAGCTTTCTTT. Its translation: CATSHPTGMNTEAFF. The chain joins TRBV2 to TRBJ1-1, with D perhaps TRBD1 (6 bases). The V gene's germline CDR1 is SNHLY and CDR2 FYNNEI. Trimming cost V 10 bases and J 0 bases, with 18 bases left between them. This CDR3 comprises 15 residues.

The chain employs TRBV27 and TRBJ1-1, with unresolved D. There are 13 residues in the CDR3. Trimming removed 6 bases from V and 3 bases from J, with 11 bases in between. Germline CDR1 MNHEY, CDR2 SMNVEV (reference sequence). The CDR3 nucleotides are TGTGCCAGCAGCCAGATAATTCACACTGAAGCTTTCTTT. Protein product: CASSQIIHTEAFF.

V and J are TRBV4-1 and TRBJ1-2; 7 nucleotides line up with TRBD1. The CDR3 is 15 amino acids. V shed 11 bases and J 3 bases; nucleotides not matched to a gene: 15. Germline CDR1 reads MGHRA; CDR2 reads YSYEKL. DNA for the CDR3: TGCGCCTCCCGGGGACAGCCGTCAGCGGACTATGGCTACACCTTC. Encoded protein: CASRGQPSADYGYTF.

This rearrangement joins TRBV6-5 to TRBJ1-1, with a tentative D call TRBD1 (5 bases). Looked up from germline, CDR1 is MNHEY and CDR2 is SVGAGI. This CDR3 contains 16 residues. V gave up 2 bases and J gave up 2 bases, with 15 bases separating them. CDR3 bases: TGTGCCAGCAGTTACAGCGCGTATAGGGGAAACACTGAAGCTTTCTTT. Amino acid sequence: CASSYSAYRGNTEAFF.

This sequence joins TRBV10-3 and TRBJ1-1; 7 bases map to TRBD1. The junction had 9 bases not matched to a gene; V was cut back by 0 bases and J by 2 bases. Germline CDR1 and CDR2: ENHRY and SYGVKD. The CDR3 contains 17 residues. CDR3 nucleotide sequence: TGTGCCATCAGTGAGTCCCGGGACAGAAAAATAAACACTGAAGCTTTCTTT. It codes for CAISESRDRKINTEAFF.

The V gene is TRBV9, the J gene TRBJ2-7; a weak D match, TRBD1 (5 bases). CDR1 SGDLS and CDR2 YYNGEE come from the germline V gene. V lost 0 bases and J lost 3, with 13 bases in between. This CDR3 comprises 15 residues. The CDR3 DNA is TGTGCCAGCAGCGTAGCGCCGACAGTGGTCTACGAGCAGTACTTC. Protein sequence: CASSVAPTVVYEQYF.

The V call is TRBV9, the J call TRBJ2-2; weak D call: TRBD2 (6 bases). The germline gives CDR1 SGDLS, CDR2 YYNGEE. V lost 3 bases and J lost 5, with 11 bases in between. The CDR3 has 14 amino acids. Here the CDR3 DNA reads TGTGCCAGCAGCGAGATAAGCGGGACCGGGGAGCTGTTTTTT. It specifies CASSEISGTGELFF.

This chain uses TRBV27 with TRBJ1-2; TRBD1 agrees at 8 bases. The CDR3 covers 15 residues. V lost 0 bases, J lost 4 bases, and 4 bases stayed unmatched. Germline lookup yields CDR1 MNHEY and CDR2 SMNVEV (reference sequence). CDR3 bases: TGTGCCAGCAGTTTATCACCGGACAGGGTCTATGGCTACACCTTC. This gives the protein CASSLSPDRVYGYTF.

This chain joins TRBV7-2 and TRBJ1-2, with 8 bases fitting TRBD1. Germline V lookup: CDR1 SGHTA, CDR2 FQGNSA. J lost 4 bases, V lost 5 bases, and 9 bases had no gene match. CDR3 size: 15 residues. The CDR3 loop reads CASSQRTTGAYGYTF. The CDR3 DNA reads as TGTGCCAGCAGCCAACGAACGACAGGGGCCTATGGCTACACCTTC.

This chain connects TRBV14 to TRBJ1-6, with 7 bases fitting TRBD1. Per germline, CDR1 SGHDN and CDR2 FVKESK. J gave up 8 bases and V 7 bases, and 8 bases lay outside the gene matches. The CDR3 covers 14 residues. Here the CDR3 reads CASNPGQRDSPLHF. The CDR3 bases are TGTGCCAGCAACCCGGGACAGAGGGATTCACCCCTCCACTTT.

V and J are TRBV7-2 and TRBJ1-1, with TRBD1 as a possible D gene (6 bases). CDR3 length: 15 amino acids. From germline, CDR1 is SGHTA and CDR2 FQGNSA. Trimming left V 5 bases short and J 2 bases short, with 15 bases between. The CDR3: CASSPRQDLNTEAFF. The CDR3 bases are TGTGCCAGCAGCCCCCGACAGGATTTAAACACTGAAGCTTTCTTT.

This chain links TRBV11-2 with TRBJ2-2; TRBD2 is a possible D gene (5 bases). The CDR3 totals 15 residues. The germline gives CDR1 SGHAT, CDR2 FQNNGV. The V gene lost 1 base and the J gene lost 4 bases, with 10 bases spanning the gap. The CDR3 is CASSLARAGTGELFF. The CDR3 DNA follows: TGTGCCAGCAGCTTAGCGCGGGCTGGCACCGGGGAGCTGTTTTTT.

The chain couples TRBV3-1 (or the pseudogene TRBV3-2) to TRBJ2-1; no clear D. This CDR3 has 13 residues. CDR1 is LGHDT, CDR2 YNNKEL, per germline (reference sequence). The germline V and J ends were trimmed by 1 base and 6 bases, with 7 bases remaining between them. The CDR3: CASSQGRSNEQFF. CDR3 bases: TGTGCCAGCAGCCAAGGACGGAGCAATGAGCAGTTCTTC.

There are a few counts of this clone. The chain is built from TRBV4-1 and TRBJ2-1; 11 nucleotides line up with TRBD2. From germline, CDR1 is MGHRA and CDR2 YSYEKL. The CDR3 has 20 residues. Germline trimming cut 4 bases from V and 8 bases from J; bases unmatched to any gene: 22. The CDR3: CASSLFSAGTSGSPGDEQFF. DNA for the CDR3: TGCGCCAGCAGCCTTTTCTCTGCCGGGACTAGCGGTTCACCGGGCGATGAGCAGTTCTTC.

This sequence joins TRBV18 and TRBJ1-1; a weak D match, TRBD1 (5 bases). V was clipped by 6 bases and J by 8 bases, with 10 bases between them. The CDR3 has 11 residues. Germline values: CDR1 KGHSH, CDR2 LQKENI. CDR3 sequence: CASSRRGEAFF. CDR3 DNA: TGTGCCAGCTCCCGGAGGGGAGAAGCTTTCTTT.

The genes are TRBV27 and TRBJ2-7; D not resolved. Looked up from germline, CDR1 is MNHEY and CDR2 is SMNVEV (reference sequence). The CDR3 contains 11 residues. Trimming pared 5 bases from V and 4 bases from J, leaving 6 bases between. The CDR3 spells CASSLGYEQYF. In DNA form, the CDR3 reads TGTGCCAGCAGTCTCGGTTACGAGCAGTACTTC.